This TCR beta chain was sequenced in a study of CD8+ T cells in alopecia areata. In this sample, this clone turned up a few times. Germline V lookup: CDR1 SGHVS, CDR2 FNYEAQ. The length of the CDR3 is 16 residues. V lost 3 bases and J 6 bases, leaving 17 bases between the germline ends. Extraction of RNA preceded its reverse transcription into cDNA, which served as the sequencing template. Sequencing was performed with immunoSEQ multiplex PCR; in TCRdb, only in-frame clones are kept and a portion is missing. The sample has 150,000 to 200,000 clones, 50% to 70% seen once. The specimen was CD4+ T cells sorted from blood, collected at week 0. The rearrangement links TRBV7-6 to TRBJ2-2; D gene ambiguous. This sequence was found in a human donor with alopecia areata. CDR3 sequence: CASSFSGPGTPGELFF. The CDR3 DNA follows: TGTGCCAGCAGCTTTTCTGGTCCGGGTACCCCCGGGGAGCTGTTTTTT.